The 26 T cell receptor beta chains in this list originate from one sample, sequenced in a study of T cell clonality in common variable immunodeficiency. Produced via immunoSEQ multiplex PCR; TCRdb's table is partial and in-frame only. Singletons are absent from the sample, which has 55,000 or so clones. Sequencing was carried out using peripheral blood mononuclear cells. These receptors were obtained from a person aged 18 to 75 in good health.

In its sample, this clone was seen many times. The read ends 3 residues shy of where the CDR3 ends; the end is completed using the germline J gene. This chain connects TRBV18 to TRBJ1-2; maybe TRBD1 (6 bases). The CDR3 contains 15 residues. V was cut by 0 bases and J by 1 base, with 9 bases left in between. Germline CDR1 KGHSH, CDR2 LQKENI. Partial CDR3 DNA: TGTGCCAGCTCACCACCGGACAGAAATAACTATGGC. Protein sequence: CASSPPDRNNYG. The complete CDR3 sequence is CASSPPDRNNYGYTF. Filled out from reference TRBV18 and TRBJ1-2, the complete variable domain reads NAGVMQNPRHLVRRRGQEARLRCSPMKGHSHVYWYRQLPEEGLKFMVYLQKENIIDESGMPKERFSAEFPKEGPSILRIQQVVRGDSAAYFCASSPPDRNNYGYTFGSGTRLTVV.

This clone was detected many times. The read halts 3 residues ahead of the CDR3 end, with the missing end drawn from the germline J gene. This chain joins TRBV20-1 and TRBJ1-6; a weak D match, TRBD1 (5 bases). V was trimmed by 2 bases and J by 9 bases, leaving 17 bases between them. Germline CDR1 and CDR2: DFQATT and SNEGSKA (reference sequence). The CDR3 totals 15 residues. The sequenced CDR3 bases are TGCAGTGCTAGACTCCAGGGTACTGTTGGTTCACCC. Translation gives CSARLQGTVGSP. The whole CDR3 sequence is CSARLQGTVGSPLHF.

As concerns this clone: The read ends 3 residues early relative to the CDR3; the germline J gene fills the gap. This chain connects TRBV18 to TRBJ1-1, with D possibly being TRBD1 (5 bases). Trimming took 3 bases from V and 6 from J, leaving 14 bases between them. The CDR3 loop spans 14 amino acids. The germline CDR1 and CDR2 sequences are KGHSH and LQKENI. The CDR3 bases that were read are TGTGCCAGCTCACCTCCGACAAGGGGCTCTGAA. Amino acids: CASSPPTRGSE. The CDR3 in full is CASSPPTRGSEAFF. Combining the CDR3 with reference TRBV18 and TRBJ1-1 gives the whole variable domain NAGVMQNPRHLVRRRGQEARLRCSPMKGHSHVYWYRQLPEEGLKFMVYLQKENIIDESGMPKERFSAEFPKEGPSILRIQQVVRGDSAAYFCASSPPTRGSEAFFGQGTRLTVV.

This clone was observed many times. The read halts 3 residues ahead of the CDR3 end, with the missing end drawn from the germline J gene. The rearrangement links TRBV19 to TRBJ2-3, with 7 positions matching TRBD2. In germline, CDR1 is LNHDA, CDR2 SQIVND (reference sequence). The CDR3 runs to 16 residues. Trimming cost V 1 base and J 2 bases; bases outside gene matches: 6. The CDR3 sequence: CASSIGVGGTTDTQYF. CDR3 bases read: TGTGCCAGTAGTATAGGGGTCGGGGGGACCACAGATACG.

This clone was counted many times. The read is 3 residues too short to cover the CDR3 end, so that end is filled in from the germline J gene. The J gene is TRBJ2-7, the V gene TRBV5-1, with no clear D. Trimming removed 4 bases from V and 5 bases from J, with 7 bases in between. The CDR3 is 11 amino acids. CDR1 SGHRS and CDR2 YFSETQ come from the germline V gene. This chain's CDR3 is CASSRFDEQYF. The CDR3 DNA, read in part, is TGCGCCAGCAGCCGGTTCGACGAG. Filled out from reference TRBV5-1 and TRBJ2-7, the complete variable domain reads KAGVTQTPRYLIKTRGQQVTLSCSPISGHRSVSWYQQTPGQGLQFLFEYFSETQRNKGNFPGRFSGRQFSNSRSEMNVSTLELGDSALYLCASSRFDEQYFGPGTRLTVT.

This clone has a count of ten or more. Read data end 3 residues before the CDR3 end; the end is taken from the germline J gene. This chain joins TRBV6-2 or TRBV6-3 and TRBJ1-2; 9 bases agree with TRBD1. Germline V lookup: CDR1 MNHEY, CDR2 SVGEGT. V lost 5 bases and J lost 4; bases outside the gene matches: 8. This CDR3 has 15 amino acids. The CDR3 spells CASSEISQGAYGYTF. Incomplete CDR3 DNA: TGTGCCAGCAGTGAGATTTCACAGGGGGCCTATGGC.

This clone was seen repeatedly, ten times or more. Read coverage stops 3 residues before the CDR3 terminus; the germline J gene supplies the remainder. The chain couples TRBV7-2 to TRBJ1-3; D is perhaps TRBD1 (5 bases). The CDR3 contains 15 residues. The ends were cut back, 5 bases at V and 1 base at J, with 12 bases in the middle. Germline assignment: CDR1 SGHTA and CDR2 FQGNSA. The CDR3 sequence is CASSPYGASGNTIYF. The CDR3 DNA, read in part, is TGTGCCAGCAGCCCCTATGGGGCATCTGGAAACACC.

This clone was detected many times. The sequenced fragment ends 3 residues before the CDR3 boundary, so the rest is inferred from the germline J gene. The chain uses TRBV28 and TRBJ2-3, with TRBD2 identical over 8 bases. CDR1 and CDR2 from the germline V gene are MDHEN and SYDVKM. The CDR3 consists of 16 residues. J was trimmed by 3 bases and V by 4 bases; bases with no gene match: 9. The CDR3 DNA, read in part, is TGTGCCAGCAGTTACCAATCTAGCGGGCGGACAGATACG. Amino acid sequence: CASSYQSSGRTDT. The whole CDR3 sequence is CASSYQSSGRTDTQYF.

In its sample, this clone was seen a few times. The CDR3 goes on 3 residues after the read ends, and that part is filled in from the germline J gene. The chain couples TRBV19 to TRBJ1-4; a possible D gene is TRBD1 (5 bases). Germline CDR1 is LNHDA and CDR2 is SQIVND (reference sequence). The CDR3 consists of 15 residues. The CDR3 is CATYPSGGVNSPLFF. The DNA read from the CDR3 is TGTGCCACCTACCCCTCGGGGGGGGTTAATTCACCA.

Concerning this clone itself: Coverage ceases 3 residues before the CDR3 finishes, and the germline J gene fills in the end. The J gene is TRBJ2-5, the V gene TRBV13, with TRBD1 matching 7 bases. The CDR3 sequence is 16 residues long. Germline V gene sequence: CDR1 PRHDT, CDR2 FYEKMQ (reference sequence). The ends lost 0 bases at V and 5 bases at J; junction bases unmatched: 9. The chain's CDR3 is CASSLGLGQRGETQYF. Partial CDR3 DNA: TGTGCCAGCAGCTTAGGCTTGGGACAGAGGGGGGAGACC.

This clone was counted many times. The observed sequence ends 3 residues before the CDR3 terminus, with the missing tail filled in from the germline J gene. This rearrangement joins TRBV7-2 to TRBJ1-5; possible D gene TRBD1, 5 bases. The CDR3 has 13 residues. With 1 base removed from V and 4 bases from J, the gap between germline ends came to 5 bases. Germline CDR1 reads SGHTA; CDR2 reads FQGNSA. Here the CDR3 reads CASSLDRNQPQHF. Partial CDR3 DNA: TGTGCCAGCAGCTTAGACAGGAATCAGCCC. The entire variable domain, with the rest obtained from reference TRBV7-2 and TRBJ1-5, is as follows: GAGVSQSPSNKVTEKGKDVELRCDPISGHTALYWYRQSLGQGLEFLIYFQGNSAPDKSGLPSDRFSAERTGGSVSTLTIQRTQQEDSAVYLCASSLDRNQPQHFGDGTRLSIL.

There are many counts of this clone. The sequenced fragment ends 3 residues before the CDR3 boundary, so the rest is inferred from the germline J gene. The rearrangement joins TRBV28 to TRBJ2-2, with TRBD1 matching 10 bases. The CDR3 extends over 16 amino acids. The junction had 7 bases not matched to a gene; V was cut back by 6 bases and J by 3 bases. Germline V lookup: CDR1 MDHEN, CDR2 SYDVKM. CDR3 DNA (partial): TGTGCCAGCAGAAAAGACAGGGGGCTAGACACCGGGGAG. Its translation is CASRKDRGLDTGE. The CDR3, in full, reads CASRKDRGLDTGELFF.

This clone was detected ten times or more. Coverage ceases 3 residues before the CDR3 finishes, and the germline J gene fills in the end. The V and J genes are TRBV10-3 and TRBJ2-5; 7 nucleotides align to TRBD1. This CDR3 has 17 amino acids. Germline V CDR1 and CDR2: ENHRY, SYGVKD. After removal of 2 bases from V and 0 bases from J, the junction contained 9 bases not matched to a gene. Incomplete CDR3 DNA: TGTGCCATCAGTGAGGAAATCAGGGGGACGTACCAAGAGACC. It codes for CAISEEIRGTYQET. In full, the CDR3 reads CAISEEIRGTYQETQYF.

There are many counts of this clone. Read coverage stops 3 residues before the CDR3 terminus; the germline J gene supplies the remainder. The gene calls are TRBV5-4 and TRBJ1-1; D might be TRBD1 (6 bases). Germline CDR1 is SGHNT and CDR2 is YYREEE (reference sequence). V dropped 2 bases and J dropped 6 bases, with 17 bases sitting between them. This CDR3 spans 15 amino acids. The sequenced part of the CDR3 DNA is TGTGCCAGCAGCTTTTGGGACAAATCTGGGGCTGAA. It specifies CASSFWDKSGAE. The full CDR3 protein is CASSFWDKSGAEAFF. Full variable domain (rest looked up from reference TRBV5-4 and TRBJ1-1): ETGVTQSPTHLIKTRGQQVTLRCSSQSGHNTVSWYQQALGQGPQFIFQYYREEENGRGNFPPRFSGLQFPNYSSELNVNALELDDSALYLCASSFWDKSGAEAFFGQGTRLTVV.

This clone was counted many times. Incomplete CDR3 DNA: TGTGCCATCAGTGGGAATGGGGGGGCA. Translating it yields CAISGNGGA. From start to end, the CDR3 is CAISGNGGAAFF. V usage is TRBV10-3 and J usage is TRBJ1-1, with D perhaps matching TRBD1 (6 bases). The CDR3 end lies 3 residues beyond the end of the read and is filled in from the germline J gene. Germline V lookup: CDR1 ENHRY, CDR2 SYGVKD. The CDR3 covers 12 residues.

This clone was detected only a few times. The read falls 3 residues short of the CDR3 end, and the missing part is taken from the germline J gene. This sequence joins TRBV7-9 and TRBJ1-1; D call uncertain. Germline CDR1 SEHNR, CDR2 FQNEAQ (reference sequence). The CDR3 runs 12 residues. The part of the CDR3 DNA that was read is TGTGCCAGCAGCTCATTCAACGCGGGA. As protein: CASSSFNAG. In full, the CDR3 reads CASSSFNAGAFF.

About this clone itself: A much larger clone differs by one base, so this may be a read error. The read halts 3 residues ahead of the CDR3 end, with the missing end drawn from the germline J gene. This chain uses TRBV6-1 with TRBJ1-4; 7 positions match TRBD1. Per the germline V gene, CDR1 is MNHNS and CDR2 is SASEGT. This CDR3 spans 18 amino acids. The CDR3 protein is CASSEARTGPSGANVLFF. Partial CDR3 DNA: TGTGCCAGCAGTGAAGCAAGGACAGGCCCCTCTGGGGCCAACGTA.

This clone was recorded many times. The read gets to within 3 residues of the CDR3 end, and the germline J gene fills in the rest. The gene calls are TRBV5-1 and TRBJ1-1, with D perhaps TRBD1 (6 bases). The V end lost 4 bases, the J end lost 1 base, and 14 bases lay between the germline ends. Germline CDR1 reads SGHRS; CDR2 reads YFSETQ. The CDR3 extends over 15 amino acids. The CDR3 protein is CASSLEGGANTEAFF. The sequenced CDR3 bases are TGCGCCAGCAGCCTCGAGGGGGGGGCGAACACTGAA.

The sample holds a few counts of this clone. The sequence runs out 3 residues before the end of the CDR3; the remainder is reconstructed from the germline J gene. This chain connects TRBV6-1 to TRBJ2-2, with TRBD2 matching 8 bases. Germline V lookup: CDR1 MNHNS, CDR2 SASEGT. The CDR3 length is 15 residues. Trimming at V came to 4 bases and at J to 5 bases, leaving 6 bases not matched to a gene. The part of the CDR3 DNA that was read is TGTGCCAGCAGTGCCCTCCAGCGGGGGACCGGGGAG. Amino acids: CASSALQRGTGE. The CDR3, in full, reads CASSALQRGTGELFF.

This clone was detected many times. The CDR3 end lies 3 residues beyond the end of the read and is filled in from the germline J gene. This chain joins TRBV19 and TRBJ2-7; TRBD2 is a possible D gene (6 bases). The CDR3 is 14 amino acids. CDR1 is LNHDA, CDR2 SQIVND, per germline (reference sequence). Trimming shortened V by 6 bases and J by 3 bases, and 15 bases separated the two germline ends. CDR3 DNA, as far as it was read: TGTGCCAGTAGAGGGGTCGCGGGGTTCTACGAG. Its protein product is CASRGVAGFYE. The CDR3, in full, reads CASRGVAGFYEQYF. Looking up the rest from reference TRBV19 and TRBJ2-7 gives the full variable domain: DGGITQSPKYLFRKEGQNVTLSCEQNLNHDAMYWYRQDPGQGLRLIYYSQIVNDFQKGDIAEGYSVSREKKESFPLTVTSAQKNPTAFYLCASRGVAGFYEQYFGPGTRLTVT.

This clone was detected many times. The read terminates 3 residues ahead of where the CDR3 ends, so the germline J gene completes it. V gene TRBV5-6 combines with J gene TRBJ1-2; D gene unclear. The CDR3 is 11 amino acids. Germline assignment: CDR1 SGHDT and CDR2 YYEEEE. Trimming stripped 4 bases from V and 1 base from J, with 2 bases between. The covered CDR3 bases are TGTGCCAGCAGCCTTAACTATGGC. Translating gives CASSLNYG. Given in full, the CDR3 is CASSLNYGYTF.

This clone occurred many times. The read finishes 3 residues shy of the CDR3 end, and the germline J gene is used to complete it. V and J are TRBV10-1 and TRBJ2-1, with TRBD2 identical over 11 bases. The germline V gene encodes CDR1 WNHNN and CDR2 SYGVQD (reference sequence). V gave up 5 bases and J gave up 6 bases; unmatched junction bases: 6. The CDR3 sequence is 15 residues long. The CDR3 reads CASSTSGTSGNEQFF. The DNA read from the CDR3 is TGCGCCAGCAGTACCTCCGGGACTAGCGGCAATGAG.

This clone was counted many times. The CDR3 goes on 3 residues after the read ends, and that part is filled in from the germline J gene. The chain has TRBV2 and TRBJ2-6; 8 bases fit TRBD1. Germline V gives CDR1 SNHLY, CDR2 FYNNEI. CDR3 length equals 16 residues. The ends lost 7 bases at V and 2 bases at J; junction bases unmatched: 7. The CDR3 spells CASIKDRVAGANVLTF. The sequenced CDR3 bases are TGTGCCAGCATAAAGGACAGGGTGGCTGGGGCCAACGTC.

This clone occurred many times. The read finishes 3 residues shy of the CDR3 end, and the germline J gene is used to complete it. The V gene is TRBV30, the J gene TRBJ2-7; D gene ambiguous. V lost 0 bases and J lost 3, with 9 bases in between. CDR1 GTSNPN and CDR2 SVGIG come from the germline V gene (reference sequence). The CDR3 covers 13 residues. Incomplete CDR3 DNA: TGTGCCTGGAGTGTAGGTCAGGTCTACGAG. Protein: CAWSVGQVYE. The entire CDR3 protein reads CAWSVGQVYEQYF. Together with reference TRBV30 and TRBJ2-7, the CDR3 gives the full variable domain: SQTIHQWPATLVQPVGSPLSLECTVEGTSNPNLYWYRQAAGRGLQLLFYSVGIGQISSEVPQNLSASRPQDRQFILSSKKLLLSDSGFYLCAWSVGQVYEQYFGPGTRLTVT.

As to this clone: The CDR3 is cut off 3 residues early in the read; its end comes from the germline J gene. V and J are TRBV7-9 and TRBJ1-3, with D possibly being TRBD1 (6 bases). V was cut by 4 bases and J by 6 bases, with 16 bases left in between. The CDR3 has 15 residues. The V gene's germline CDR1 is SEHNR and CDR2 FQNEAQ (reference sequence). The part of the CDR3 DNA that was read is TGTGCCAGCAGCTACCGGACAGTAGATACAAACACC. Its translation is CASSYRTVDTNT. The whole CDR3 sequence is CASSYRTVDTNTIYF.

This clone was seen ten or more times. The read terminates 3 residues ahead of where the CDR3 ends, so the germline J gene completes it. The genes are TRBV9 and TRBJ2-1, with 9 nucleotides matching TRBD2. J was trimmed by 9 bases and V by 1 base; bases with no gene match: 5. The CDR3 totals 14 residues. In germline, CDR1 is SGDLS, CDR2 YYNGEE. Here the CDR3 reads CASSVTAGGVEQFF. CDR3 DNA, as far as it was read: TGTGCCAGCAGCGTAACAGCGGGAGGTGTTGAG.